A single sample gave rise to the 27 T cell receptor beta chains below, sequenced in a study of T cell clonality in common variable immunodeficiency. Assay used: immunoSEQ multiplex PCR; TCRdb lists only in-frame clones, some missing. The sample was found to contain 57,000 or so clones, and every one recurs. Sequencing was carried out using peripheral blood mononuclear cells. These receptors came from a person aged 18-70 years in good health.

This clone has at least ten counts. CDR3 loop: CASSFKGEWNEQYF. The DNA read from the CDR3 is TGTGCCAGCAGCTTTAAGGGGGAGTGGAACGAG. The chain employs TRBV7-2 and TRBJ2-7, with D possibly TRBD1 on 6 matching bases. The read is 3 residues too short to cover the CDR3 end, so that end is filled in from the germline J gene. The CDR3 runs 14 residues. Per germline, CDR1 SGHTA and CDR2 FQGNSA. Trimming pared 3 bases from V and 5 bases from J, leaving 14 bases between. Using reference TRBV7-2 and TRBJ2-7 for the parts outside the CDR3, the full variable domain is GAGVSQSPSNKVTEKGKDVELRCDPISGHTALYWYRQSLGQGLEFLIYFQGNSAPDKSGLPSDRFSAERTGGSVSTLTIQRTQQEDSAVYLCASSFKGEWNEQYFGPGTRLTVT.

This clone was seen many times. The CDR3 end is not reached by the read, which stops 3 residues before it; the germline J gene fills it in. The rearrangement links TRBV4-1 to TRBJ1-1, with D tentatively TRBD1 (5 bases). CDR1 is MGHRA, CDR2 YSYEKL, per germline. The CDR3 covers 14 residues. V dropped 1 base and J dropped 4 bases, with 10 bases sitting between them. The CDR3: CASSQGGPSTEAFF. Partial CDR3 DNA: TGCGCCAGCAGCCAAGGGGGCCCCAGCACTGAA.

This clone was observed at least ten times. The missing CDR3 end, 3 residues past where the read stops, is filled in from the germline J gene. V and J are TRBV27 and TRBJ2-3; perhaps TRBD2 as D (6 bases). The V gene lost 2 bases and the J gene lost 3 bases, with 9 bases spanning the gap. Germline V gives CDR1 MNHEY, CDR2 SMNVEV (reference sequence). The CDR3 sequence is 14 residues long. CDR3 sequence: CASSLAGFTDTQYF. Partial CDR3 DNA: TGTGCCAGCAGTTTAGCGGGATTTACAGATACG.

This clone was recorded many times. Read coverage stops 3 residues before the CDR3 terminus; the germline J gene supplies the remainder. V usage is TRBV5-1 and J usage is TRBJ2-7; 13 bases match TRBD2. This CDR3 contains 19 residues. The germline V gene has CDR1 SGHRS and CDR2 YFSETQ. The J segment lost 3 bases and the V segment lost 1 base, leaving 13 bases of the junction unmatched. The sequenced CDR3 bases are TGCGCCAGCAGCTTGTCCGTTGGGACTAGCGGGAAGCCATTCTACGAG. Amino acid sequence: CASSLSVGTSGKPFYE. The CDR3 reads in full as CASSLSVGTSGKPFYEQYF.

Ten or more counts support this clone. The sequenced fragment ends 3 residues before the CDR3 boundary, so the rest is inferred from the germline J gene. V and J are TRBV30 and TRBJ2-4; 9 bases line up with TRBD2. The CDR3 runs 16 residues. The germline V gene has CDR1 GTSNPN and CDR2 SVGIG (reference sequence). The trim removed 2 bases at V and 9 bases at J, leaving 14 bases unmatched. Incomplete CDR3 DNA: TGTGCCTGGAGTCCCTTAAAGACTAGCGGATGGAGCATT. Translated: CAWSPLKTSGWSI. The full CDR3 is CAWSPLKTSGWSIQYF.

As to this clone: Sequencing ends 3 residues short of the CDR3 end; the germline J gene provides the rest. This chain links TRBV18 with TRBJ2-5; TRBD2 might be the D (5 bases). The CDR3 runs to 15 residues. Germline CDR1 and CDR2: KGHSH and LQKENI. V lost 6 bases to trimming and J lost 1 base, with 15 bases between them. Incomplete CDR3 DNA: TGTGCCAGCTCTTCGGCGGGTTACTTCCAAGAGACC. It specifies CASSSAGYFQET. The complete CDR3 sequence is CASSSAGYFQETQYF.

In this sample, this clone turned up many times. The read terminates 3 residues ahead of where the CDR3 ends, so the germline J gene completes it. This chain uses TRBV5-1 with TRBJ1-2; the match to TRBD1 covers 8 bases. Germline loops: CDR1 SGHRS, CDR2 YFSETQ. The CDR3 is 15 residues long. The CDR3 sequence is CASSLASGTGRGYTF. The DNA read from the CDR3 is TGCGCCAGCAGCTTGGCCTCGGGGACAGGTCGAGGC.

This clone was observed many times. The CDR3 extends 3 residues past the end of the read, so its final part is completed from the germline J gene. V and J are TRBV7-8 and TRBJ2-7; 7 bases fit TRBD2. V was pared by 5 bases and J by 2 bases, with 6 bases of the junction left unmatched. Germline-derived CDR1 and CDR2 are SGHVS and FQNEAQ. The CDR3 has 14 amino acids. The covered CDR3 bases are TGTGCCAGCAGCACATCCGGGACTACCTACGAG. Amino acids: CASSTSGTTYE. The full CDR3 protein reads CASSTSGTTYEQYF.

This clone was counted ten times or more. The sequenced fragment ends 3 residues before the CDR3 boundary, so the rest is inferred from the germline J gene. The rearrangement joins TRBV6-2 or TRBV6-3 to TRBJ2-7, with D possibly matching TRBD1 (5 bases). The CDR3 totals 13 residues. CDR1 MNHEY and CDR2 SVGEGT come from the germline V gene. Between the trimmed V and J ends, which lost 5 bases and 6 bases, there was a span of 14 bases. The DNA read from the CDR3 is TGTGCCAGCAGTCTGGGCAGGGTAAGCGAG. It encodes CASSLGRVSE. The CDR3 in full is CASSLGRVSEQYF.

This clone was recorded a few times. Incomplete CDR3 DNA: TGCGCCAGCAGGGGCGGAACGGGGTTGACCTACAATGAG. Amino acid sequence: CASRGGTGLTYNE. The whole CDR3 reads CASRGGTGLTYNEQFF. The J gene is TRBJ2-1, the V gene TRBV5-1; a possible D gene is TRBD2 (5 bases). From the germline J gene comes the end of the CDR3, since the read stops 3 residues before it. The CDR3 contains 16 residues. Deletions cut 5 bases from V and 2 bases from J, with 17 bases between. Germline lookup yields CDR1 SGHRS and CDR2 YFSETQ.

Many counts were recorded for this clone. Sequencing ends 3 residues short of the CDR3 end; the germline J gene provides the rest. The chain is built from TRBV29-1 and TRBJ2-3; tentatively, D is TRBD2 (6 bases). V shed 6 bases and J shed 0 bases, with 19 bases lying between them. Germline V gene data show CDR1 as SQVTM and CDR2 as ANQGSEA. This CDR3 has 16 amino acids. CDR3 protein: CSVGGAGPISTDTQYF. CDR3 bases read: TGCAGCGTAGGCGGGGCGGGCCCGATAAGCACAGATACG.

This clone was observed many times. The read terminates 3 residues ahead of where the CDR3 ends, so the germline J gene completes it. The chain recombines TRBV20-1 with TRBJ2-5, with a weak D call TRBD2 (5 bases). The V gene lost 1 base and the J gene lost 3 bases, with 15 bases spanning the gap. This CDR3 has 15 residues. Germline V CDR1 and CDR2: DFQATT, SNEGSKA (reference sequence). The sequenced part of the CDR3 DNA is TGCAGTGCTAGAGGGGTACTAGTGGCGGAAGAGACC. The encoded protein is CSARGVLVAEET. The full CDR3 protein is CSARGVLVAEETQYF.

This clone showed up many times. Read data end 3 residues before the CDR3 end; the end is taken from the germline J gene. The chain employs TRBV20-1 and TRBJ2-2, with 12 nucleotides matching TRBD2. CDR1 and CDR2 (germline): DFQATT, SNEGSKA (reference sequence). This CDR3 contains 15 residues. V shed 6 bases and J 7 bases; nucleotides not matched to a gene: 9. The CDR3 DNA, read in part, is TGCAGTGCCGCCCTACCGGGACTAGCGGGCGGGGAG. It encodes CSAALPGLAGGE. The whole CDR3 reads CSAALPGLAGGELFF.

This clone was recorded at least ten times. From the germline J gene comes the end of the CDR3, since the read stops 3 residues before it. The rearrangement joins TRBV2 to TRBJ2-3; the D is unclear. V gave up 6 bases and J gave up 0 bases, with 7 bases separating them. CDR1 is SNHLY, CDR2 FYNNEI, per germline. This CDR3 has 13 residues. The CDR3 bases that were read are TGTGCCAGCAGACAGCTAAGCACAGATACG. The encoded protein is CASRQLSTDT. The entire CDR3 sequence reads CASRQLSTDTQYF.

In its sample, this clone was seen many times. CDR3 DNA, as far as it was read: TGCGCCAGCAGCGACTCTAGCGGCCTAGCCAAAAACATT. Residues: CASSDSSGLAKNI. The full CDR3 reads CASSDSSGLAKNIQYF. This chain connects TRBV5-1 to TRBJ2-4; 7 nucleotides agree with TRBD2. The read is 3 residues too short to cover the CDR3 end, so that end is filled in from the germline J gene. Trimming cost V 4 bases and J 0 bases; bases outside gene matches: 7. This CDR3 comprises 16 residues. Looked up from germline, CDR1 is SGHRS and CDR2 is YFSETQ.

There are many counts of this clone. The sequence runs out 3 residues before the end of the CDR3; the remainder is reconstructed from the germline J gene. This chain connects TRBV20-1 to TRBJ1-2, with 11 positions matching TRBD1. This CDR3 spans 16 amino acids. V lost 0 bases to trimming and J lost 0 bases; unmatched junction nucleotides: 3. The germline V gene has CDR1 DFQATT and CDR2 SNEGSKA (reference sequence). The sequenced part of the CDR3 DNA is TGCAGTGCTAGAGATACGGGACAGGGGGCTAACTATGGC. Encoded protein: CSARDTGQGANYG. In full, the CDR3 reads CSARDTGQGANYGYTF.

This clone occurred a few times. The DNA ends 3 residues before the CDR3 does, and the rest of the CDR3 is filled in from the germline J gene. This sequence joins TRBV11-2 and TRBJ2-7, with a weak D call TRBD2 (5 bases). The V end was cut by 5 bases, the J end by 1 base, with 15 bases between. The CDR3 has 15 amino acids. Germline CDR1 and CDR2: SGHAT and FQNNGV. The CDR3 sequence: CASSVGVGSSYEQYF. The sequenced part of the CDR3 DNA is TGTGCCAGCAGCGTCGGGGTGGGGAGTTCCTACGAG.

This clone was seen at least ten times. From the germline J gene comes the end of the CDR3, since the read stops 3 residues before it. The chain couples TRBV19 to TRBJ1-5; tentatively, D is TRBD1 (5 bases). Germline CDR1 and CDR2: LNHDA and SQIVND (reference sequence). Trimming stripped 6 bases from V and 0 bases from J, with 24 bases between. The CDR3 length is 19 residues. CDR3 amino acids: CASSDGGTGWTYSNQPQHF. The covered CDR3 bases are TGTGCCAGTAGCGACGGAGGGACTGGATGGACTTATAGCAATCAGCCC.

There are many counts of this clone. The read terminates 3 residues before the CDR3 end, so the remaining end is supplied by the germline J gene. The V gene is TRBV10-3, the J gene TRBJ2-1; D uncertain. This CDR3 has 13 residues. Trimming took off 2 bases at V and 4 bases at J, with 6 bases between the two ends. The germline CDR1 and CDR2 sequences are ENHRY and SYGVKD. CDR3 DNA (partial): TGTGCCATCAGTGAGGAAACTTACAATGAG. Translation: CAISEETYNE. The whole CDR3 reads CAISEETYNEQFF.

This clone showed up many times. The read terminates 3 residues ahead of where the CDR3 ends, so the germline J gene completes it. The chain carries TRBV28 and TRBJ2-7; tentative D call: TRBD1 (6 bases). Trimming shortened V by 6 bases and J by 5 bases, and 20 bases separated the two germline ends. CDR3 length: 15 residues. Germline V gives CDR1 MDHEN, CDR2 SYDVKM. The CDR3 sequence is CASSPNRVYLNEQYF. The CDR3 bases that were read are TGTGCCAGCAGCCCGAACAGGGTCTATCTGAACGAG. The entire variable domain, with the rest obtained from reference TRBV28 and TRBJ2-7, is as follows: DVKVTQSSRYLVKRTGEKVFLECVQDMDHENMFWYRQDPGLGLRLIYFSYDVKMKEKGDIPEGYSVSREKKERFSLILESASTNQTSMYLCASSPNRVYLNEQYFGPGTRLTVT.

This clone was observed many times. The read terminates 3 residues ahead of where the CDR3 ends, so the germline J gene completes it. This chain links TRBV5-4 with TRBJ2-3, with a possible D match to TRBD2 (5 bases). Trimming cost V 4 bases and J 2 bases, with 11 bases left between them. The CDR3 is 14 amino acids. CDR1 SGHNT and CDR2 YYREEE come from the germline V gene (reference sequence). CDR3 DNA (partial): TGTGCCAGCAGCGCCGGACTTGTCACAGATACG. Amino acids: CASSAGLVTDT. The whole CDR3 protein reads CASSAGLVTDTQYF.

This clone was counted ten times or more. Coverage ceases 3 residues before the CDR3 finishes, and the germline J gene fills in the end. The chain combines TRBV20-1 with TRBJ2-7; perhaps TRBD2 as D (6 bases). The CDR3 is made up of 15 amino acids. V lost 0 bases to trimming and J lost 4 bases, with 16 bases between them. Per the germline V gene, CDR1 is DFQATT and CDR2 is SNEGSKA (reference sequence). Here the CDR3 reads CSARDLEGSNYEQYF. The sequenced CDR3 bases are TGCAGTGCTAGAGATCTGGAGGGGTCCAATTACGAG.

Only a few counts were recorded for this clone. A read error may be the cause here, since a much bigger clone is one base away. The CDR3 bases that were read are TGTGCCAGCAGCGCTCGGACTAGCGGTCACAGTGAG. Translating gives CASSARTSGHSE. In full, the CDR3 is CASSARTSGHSEQFF. This chain uses TRBV7-2 with TRBJ2-1; 10 bases fit TRBD2. The read stops 3 residues short of the end of the CDR3; the missing end is completed from the germline J gene. V gave up 5 bases and J gave up 9 bases; unmatched junction bases: 10. The CDR3 runs 15 residues. Looked up from germline, CDR1 is SGHTA and CDR2 is FQGNSA. Full variable domain (rest looked up from reference TRBV7-2 and TRBJ2-1): GAGVSQSPSNKVTEKGKDVELRCDPISGHTALYWYRQSLGQGLEFLIYFQGNSAPDKSGLPSDRFSAERTGGSVSTLTIQRTQQEDSAVYLCASSARTSGHSEQFFGPGTRLTVL.

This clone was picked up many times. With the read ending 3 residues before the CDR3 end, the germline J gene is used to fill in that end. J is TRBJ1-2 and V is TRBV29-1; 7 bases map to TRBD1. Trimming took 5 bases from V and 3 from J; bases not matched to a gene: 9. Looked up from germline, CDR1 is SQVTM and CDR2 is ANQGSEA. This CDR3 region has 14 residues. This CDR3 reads CSVPPQQGDYGYTF. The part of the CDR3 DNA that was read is TGCAGCGTTCCCCCCCAGCAGGGGGACTATGGC.

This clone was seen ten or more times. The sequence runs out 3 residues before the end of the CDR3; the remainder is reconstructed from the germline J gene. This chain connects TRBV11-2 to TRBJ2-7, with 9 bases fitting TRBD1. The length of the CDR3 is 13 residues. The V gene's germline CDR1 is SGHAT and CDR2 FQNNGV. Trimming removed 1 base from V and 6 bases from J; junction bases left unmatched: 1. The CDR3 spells CASSLGQGVEQYF. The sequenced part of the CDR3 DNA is TGTGCCAGCAGCTTAGGACAGGGGGTCGAG.

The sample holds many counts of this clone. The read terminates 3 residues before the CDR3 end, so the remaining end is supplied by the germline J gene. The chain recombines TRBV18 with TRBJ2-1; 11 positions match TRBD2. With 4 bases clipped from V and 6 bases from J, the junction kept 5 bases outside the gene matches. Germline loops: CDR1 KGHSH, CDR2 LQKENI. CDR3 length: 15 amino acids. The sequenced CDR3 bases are TGTGCCAGCTCACAAGGGACTAGCGGAGGCAATGAG. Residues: CASSQGTSGGNE. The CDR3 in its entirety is CASSQGTSGGNEQFF.

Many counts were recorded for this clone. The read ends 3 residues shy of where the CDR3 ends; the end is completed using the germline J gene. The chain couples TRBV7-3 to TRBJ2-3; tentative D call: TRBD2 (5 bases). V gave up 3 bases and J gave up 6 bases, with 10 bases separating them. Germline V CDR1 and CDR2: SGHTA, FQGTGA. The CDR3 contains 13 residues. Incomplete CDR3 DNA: TGTGCCAGCAGCTTGAAGAGAGGGGATACG. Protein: CASSLKRGDT. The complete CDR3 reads CASSLKRGDTQYF.